Given below is one T cell receptor (beta chain) in context. Its antigen is as yet unknown. V was trimmed by 5 bases and J by 11 bases, leaving 24 bases between them. The germline V gene encodes CDR1 MDHEN and CDR2 SYDVKM. The CDR3 runs to 15 residues. The PCR had 60 Vbeta and 13 Jbeta primers. TCRdb's table, derived via immunoSEQ multiplex PCR, lists solely in-frame clones and lacks some. In the table there are around 150,000 clones, more than 60% of which are singletons. The record originates from a study of cytomegalovirus exposure and HLA in healthy donors. The study's findings and limits: A later analysis showed TCR association rates differing by HLA locus, peaking at DRB1 and lowest at HLA-C. When analyzed later, a missense DCLRE1C variant was found to be linked to TCR beta V- and J-gene trimming. Prior analysis indicated that the majority of TCR beta V segments exhibited productivity approximately 87% or approximately 30% of the time.

Sequenced input: PBMCs. The sequence was collected from a woman aged 40 to 50 in good health and CMV-seropositive. The chain links TRBV28 to TRBJ1-2, with D hard to call. The chain's CDR3 is CASSLLADSNYQYTF. DNA of the CDR3: TGTGCCAGCAGTCTCCTCGCGGACTCAAACTACCAATACACCTTC.